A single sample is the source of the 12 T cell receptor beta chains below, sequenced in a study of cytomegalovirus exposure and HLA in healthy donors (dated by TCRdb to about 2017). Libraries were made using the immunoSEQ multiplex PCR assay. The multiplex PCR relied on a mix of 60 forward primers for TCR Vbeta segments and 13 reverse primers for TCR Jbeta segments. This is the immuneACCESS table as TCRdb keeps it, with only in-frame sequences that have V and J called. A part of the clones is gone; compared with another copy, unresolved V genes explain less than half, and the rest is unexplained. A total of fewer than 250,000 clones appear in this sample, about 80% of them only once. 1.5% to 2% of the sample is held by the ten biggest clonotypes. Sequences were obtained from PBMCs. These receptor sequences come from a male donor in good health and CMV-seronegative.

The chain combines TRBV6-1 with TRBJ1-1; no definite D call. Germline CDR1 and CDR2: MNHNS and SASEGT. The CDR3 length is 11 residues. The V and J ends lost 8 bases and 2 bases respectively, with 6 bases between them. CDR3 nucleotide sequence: TGTGCCAGCGCAGAAAACACTGAAGCTTTCTTT. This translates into CASAENTEAFF.

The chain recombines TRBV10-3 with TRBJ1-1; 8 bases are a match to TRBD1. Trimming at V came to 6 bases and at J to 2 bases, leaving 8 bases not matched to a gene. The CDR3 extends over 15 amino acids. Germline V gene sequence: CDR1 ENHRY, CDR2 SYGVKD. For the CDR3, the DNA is TGTGCCATCAGGTGGGGCGGACAGGGTAACACTGAAGCTTTCTTT. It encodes CAIRWGGQGNTEAFF.

The DNA for the CDR3 is TGTGCCAGCAGCCAAAAACTAGCGGTAAAACACAATGAGCAGTTCTTC. Translated: CASSQKLAVKHNEQFF. The chain recombines TRBV14 with TRBJ2-1; the match to TRBD2 covers 8 bases. This CDR3 region has 16 residues. Trimming at V came to 2 bases and at J to 5 bases, leaving 8 bases not matched to a gene. Germline CDR1 reads SGHDN; CDR2 reads FVKESK.

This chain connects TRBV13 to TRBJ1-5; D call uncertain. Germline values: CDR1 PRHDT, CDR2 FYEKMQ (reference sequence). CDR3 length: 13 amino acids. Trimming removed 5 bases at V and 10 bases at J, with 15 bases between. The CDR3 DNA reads TGTGCCAGCAGCGTGAACCTTCGTAGCCCCCAGCATTTT. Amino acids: CASSVNLRSPQHF.

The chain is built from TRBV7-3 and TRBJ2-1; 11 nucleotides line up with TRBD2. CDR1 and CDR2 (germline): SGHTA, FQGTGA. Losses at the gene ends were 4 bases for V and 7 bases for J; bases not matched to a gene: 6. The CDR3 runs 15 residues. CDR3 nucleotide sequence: TGTGCCAGCAGCTCCACTAGCGGGGGAAGGAATGAGCAGTTCTTC. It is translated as CASSSTSGGRNEQFF.

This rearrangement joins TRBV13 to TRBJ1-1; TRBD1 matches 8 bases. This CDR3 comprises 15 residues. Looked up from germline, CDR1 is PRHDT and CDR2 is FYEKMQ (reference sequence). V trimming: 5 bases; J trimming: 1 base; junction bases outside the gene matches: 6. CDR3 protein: CASSPEGTGNTEAFF. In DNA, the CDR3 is TGTGCCAGCAGCCCAGAGGGGACAGGGAACACTGAAGCTTTCTTT.

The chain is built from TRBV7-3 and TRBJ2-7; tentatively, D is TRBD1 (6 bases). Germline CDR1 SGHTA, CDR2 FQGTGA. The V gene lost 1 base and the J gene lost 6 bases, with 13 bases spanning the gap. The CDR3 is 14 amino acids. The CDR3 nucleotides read TGTGCCAGCAGCTTAAGTATCCCGGACAGCGAGCAGTACTTC. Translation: CASSLSIPDSEQYF.

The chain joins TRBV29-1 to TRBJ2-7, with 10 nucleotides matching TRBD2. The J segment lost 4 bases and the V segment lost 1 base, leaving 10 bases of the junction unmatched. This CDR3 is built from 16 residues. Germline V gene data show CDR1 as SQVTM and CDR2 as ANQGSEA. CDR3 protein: CSVEGTGSGRIYEQYF. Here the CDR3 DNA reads TGCAGCGTTGAAGGGACTGGTAGCGGGAGGATTTACGAGCAGTACTTC.

CDR3 DNA sequence: TGTGCAAGTCGCGCACCTCTGCCACTAGCGGGAGAGACCCAGTACTTC. It translates to CASRAPLPLAGETQYF. J is TRBJ2-5 and V is TRBV12-2; the D call of TRBD2 is as the table states it, not checked on the DNA. TRBV12-2 is classified as a pseudogene. This CDR3 contains 16 residues.

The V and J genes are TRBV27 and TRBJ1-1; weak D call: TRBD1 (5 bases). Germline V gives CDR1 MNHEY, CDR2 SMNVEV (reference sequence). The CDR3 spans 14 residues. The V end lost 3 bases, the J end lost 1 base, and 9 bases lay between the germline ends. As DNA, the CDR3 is TGTGCCAGCAGTTTGGCGGGGGGGAACACTGAAGCTTTCTTT. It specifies CASSLAGGNTEAFF.

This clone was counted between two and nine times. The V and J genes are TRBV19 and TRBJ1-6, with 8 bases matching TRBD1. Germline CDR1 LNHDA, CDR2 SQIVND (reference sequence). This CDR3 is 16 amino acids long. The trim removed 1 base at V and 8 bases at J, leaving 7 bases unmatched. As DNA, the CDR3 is TGTGCCAGTAGTATAGCCGGACAGGGTTTTGATTCACCCCTCCACTTT. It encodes CASSIAGQGFDSPLHF.

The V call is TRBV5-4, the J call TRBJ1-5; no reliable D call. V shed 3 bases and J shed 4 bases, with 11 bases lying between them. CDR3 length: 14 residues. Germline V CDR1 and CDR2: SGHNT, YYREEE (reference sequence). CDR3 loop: CASSSGADNQPQHF. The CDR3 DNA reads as TGTGCCAGCAGCTCCGGAGCGGATAATCAGCCCCAGCATTTT.